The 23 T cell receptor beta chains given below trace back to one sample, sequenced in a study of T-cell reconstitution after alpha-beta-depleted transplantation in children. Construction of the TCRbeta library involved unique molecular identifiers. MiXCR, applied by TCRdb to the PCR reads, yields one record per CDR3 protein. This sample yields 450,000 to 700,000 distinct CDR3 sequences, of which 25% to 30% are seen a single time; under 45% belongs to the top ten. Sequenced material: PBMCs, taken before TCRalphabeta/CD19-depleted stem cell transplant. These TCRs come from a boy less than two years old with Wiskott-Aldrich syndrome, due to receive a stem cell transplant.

CDR3 coding DNA: TGTGCCAGCAGTTACTCGAGATTGGGGGGCACAGATACGCAGTATTTT. Protein product: CASSYSRLGGTDTQYF. This sequence joins TRBV6-5 and TRBJ2-3, with D perhaps given as TRBD1 or TRBD2 (5 bases each). The CDR3 length is 16 residues. V lost 0 bases and J 1 base, leaving 11 bases between the germline ends. Germline V gene data show CDR1 as MNHEY and CDR2 as SVGAGI.

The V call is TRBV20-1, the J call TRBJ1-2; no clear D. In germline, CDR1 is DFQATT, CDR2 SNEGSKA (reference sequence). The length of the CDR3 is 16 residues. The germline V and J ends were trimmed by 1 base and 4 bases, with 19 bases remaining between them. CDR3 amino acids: CSARGNPTFFSYGYTF. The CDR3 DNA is TGCAGTGCTAGAGGGAACCCGACCTTTTTTAGCTATGGCTACACCTTC.

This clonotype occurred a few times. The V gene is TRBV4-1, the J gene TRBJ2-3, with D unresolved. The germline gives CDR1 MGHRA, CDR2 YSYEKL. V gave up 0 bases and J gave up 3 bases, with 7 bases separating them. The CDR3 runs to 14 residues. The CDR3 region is CASSQDLGTDTQYF. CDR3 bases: TGCGCCAGCAGCCAAGATCTGGGTACAGATACGCAGTATTTT.

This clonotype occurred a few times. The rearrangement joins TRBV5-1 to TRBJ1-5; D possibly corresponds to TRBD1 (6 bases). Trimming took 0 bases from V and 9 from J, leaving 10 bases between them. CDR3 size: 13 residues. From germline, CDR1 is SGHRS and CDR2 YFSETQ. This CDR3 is CASSLGGLAPQHF. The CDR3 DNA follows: TGCGCCAGCAGCTTGGGGGGGCTGGCGCCCCAGCATTTT.

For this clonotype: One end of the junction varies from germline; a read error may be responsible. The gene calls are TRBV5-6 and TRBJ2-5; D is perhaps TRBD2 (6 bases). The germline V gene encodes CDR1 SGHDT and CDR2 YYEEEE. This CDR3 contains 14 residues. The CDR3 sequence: CASSFGGGQMSIAF. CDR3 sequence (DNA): TGTGCCAGCAGCTTCGGGGGAGGTCAAATGTCGATTGCCTTC. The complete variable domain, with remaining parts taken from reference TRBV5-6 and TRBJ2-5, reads DAGVTQSPTHLIKTRGQQVTLRCSPKSGHDTVSWYQQALGQGPQFIFQYYEEEERQRGNFPDRFSGHQFPNYSSELNVNALLLGDSALYLCASSFGGGQMSIAFGPGTRLLVL.

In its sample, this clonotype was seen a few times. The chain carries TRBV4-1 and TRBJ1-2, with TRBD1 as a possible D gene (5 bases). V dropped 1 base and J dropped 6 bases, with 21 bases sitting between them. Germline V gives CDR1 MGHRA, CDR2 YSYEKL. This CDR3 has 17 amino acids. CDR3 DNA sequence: TGCGCCAGCAGCCAAGTTTTACTCAGCGGGGGGTCTAATGGCTACACCTTC. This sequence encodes CASSQVLLSGGSNGYTF.

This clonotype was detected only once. Here the CDR3 reads CASSPTTLGDTQYF. DNA for the CDR3: TGTGCCAGCTCACCGACCACGTTGGGAGATACGCAGTATTTT. The J gene is TRBJ2-3, the V gene TRBV18; D gene uncertain. Germline-derived CDR1 and CDR2 are KGHSH and LQKENI. V was trimmed by 3 bases and J by 5 bases, leaving 12 bases between them. This CDR3 has 14 amino acids.

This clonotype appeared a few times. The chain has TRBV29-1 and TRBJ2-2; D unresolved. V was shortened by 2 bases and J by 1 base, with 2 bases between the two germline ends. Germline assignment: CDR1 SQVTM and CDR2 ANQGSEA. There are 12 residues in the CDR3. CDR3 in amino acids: CSVEQNTGELFF. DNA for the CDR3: TGCAGCGTTGAACAGAACACCGGGGAGCTGTTTTTT.

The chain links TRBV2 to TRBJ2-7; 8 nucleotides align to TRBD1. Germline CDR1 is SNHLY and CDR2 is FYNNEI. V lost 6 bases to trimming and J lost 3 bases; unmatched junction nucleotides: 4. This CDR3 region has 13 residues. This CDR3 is CASRDRAVYEQYF. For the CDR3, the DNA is TGTGCCAGCAGGGACAGGGCGGTCTACGAGCAGTACTTC.

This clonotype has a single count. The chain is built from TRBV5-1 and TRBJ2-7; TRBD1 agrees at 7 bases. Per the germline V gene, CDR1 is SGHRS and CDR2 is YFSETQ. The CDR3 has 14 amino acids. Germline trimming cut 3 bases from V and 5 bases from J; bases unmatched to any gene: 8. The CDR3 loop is CASSSTYRGNEQYF. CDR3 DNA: TGCGCCAGCAGCTCAACCTACAGGGGCAACGAGCAGTACTTC.

CDR3 loop: CASSQSKTGGETQYF. The CDR3 coding sequence is TGTGCCAGCAGCCAGTCGAAGACAGGGGGAGAGACCCAGTACTTC. The chain recombines TRBV12-3 or TRBV12-4 with TRBJ2-5, with TRBD1 matching 9 bases. This CDR3 has 15 residues. J was trimmed by 4 bases and V by 6 bases; bases with no gene match: 9.

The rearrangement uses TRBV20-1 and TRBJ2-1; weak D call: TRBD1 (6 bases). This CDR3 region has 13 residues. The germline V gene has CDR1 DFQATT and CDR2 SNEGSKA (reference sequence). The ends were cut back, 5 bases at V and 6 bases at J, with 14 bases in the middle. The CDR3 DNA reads TGCAGTGCTCCCAGGGGTTGGGTCAATGAGCAGTTCTTC. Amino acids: CSAPRGWVNEQFF.

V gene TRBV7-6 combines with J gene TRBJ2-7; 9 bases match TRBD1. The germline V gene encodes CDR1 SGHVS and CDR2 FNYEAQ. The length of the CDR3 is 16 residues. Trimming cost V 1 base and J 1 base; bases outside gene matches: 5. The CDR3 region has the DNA TGTGCCAGCAGCTTAGGGGGGGGGACAGGGTCCTACGAGCAGTACTTC. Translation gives CASSLGGGTGSYEQYF.

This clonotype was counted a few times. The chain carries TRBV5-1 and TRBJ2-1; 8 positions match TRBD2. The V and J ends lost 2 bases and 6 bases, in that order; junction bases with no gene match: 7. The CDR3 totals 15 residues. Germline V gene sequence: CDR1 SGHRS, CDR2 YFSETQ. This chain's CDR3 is CASSFISGDLNEQFF. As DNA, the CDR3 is TGCGCCAGCAGCTTCATTAGCGGGGACCTCAATGAGCAGTTCTTC.

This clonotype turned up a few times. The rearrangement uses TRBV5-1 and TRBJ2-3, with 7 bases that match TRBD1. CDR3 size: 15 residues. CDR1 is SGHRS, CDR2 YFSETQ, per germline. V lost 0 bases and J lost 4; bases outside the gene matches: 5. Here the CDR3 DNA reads TGCGCCAGCAGCTTGGGACAGGGCGTTCCAGATACGCAGTATTTT. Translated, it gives CASSLGQGVPDTQYF.

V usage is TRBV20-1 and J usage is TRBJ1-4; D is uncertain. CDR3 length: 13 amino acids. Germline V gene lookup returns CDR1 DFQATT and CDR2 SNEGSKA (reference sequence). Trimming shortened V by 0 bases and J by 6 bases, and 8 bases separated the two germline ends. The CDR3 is CSARDSADEKLFF. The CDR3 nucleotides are TGCAGTGCTAGAGATTCGGCGGATGAAAAACTGTTTTTT.

The DNA of the CDR3 is TGTGCCAGCAGCTTAGAACGGCCTGGAGGAGATGAAAAACTGTTTTTT. The encoded protein is CASSLERPGGDEKLFF. The chain recombines TRBV7-9 with TRBJ1-4; D is unclear. This CDR3 is 16 amino acids long. Germline V gene sequence: CDR1 SEHNR, CDR2 FQNEAQ (reference sequence). V gave up 1 base and J gave up 6 bases, with 15 bases separating them.

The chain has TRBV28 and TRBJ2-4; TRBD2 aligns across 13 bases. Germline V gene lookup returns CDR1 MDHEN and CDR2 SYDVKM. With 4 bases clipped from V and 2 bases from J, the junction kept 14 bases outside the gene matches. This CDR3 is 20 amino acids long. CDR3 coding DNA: TGTGCCAGCAGTTCCGCCGTACTAGCGGGAGGGATCTTAACCAAAAACATTCAGTACTTC. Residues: CASSSAVLAGGILTKNIQYF.

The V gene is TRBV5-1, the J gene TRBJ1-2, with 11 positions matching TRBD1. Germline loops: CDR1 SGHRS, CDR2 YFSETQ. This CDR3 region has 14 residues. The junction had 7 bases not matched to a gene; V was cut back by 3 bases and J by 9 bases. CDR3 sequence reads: CASSSGTGGISYTF. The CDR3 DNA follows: TGCGCCAGCAGCTCGGGGACAGGGGGAATAAGCTACACCTTC.

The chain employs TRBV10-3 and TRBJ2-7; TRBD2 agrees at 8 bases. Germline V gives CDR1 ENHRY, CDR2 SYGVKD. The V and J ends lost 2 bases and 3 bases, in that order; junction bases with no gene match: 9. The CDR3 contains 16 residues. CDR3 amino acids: CAISEIIGTSSYEQYF. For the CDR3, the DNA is TGTGCCATCAGTGAGATTATTGGGACTAGTAGCTACGAGCAGTACTTC.

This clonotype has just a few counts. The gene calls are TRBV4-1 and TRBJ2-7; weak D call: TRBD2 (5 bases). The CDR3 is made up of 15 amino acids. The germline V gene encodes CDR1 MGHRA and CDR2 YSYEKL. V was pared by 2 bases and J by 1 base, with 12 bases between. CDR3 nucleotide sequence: TGCGCCAGCAGCCAAAAGAGGGTAAAATCCTACGAGCAGTACTTC. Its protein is CASSQKRVKSYEQYF.

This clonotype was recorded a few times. This CDR3 is CASSEVGEANTGELFF. CDR3 bases: TGTGCCAGCAGTGAAGTCGGGGAGGCGAACACCGGGGAGCTGTTTTTT. The chain has TRBV2 and TRBJ2-2, with a tentative D call TRBD2 (6 bases). The CDR3 extends over 16 amino acids. Trimming shortened V by 1 base and J by 0 bases, and 9 bases separated the two germline ends. Germline lookup yields CDR1 SNHLY and CDR2 FYNNEI.

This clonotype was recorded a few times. CDR3 sequence reads: CSAEAGAAGETQYF. The DNA of the CDR3 is TGCAGTGCAGAAGCGGGAGCGGCGGGGGAGACCCAGTACTTC. V usage is TRBV20-1 and J usage is TRBJ2-5; 8 bases line up with TRBD2. With 6 bases clipped from V and 5 bases from J, the junction kept 11 bases outside the gene matches. The CDR3 has 14 residues. Germline CDR1 reads DFQATT; CDR2 reads SNEGSKA (reference sequence).